This record covers a single T cell receptor (beta chain). TCRdb's copy holds only in-frame clones and misses some; the assay was immunoSEQ multiplex PCR. The data hold about 17,000 clones, with 65% to 75% observed a single time. The sample comes from a study of sequential checkpoint blockade in melanoma. Study in general: First-line arms were nivolumab then ipilimumab, or the reverse, randomized 1:1.

Regarding treatment: randomized to nivolumab then ipilimumab (arm A) or the reverse (arm B). Sorted cells were live CD3+CD8+, lacking CD19 and CD56, from PBMCs. The sequence was collected from a human donor with melanoma. The input for sequencing was CD8+ T cells sorted from blood (inferred from file names), taken from a patient given nivolumab and ipilimumab in sequence.

The CDR3 loop reads CASSFGSYEQYF. Written as DNA, the CDR3 is TGCGCCAGCTCCTTTGGGAGTTACGAGCAGTACTTC. V and J are TRBV5-1 and TRBJ2-7; D perhaps matches TRBD2 (5 bases). Looked up from germline, CDR1 is SGHRS and CDR2 is YFSETQ. V lost 7 bases, J lost 4 bases, and 12 bases lay in between. CDR3 length: 12 amino acids.